This is a list of T cell receptor beta chains from one sample in a study of T cells after yellow fever vaccination. TCRdb reprocessed the 5' RACE reads via MiXCR and lists one record per CDR3 protein. The sample consists of roughly 350,000 distinct CDR3 sequences, about 4% of them appearing once. Here the sequenced sample was PBMCs, taken 5 days after the yellow fever booster vaccination. The receptor set was obtained from a man aged 18 to 29 who received the YFV17D yellow fever vaccine. The CDR3 runs from the conserved cysteine through the conserved F or W. The order of the fields is J gene, V gene, clone size, D gene, CDR3 protein, CDR3 DNA. A D gene is named only where the DNA matches it firmly. The listing skips clone size in some rows; elsewhere it reads once, few, many or a size class.

j_gene: TRBJ1-5; v_gene: TRBV7-2; abundance: few; d_gene: -; CDR3aa: CASSPYPVAPQHF; CDR3nt: TGTGCCAGCAGCCCCTATCCGGTGGCGCCCCAGCATTTT
j_gene: TRBJ2-1; v_gene: TRBV27; abundance: few; d_gene: TRBD2; CDR3aa: CASSLWGTSGGLNEQFF; CDR3nt: TGTGCCAGCAGTTTATGGGGGACTAGCGGGGGGCTGAATGAGCAGTTCTTC
j_gene: TRBJ2-6; v_gene: TRBV4-3; abundance: few; d_gene: TRBD1; CDR3aa: CASSQDLGQGALSGANVLTF; CDR3nt: TGCGCCAGCAGCCAAGATTTGGGCCAGGGGGCCCTCTCTGGGGCCAACGTCCTGACTTTC
j_gene: TRBJ1-5; v_gene: TRBV27; abundance: -; d_gene: TRBD1; CDR3aa: CASSLNRQGQPQHF; CDR3nt: TGTGCCAGCAGTTTGAATCGACAGGGACAGCCCCAGCATTTT
j_gene: TRBJ2-1; v_gene: TRBV11-2; abundance: -; d_gene: TRBD1; CDR3aa: CASSLDQGAYEQFF; CDR3nt: TGTGCCAGCAGCTTAGATCAGGGGGCGTATGAGCAGTTCTTC
j_gene: TRBJ2-5; v_gene: TRBV5-1; abundance: -; d_gene: TRBD2; CDR3aa: CASSTGRTSLQETQYF; CDR3nt: TGCGCCAGCAGCACGGGCCGGACTAGCCTACAAGAGACCCAGTACTTC
j_gene: TRBJ2-1; v_gene: TRBV5-4; abundance: large; d_gene: -; CDR3aa: CASSLDGTSYNEQFF; CDR3nt: TGTGCCAGCAGCTTGGATGGGACTTCGTACAATGAGCAGTTCTTC
j_gene: TRBJ2-7; v_gene: TRBV27; abundance: few; d_gene: TRBD2; CDR3aa: CASKAGGHRDEQYF; CDR3nt: TGTGCCAGCAAAGCGGGGGGGCACAGGGACGAGCAGTACTTC
j_gene: TRBJ2-1; v_gene: TRBV4-3; abundance: few; d_gene: -; CDR3aa: CASSQDGGGSYNEQFF; CDR3nt: TGCGCCAGCAGCCAAGATGGGGGAGGTTCCTACAATGAGCAGTTCTTC
j_gene: TRBJ2-1; v_gene: TRBV25-1; abundance: -; d_gene: TRBD2; CDR3aa: CASSANPYEAGGRREQFF; CDR3nt: TGTGCCAGCAGTGCGAACCCTTATGAAGCGGGGGGGCGGAGAGAGCAGTTCTTC
j_gene: TRBJ2-1; v_gene: TRBV6-2/TRBV6-3; abundance: many; d_gene: -; CDR3aa: CASSYDLAYEQFF; CDR3nt: TGTGCCAGCAGTTACGACCTAGCCTATGAGCAGTTCTTC
j_gene: TRBJ2-2; v_gene: TRBV11-3; abundance: -; d_gene: TRBD1; CDR3aa: CASSQAGTGLTGELFF; CDR3nt: TGTGCCAGCAGCCAGGCCGGGACAGGGCTCACCGGGGAGCTGTTTTTT
j_gene: TRBJ1-2; v_gene: TRBV10-2; abundance: -; d_gene: -; CDR3aa: CAIQGRDYGYTF; CDR3nt: TGCGCCATACAGGGTCGCGACTATGGCTACACCTTC
j_gene: TRBJ1-1; v_gene: TRBV3-2; abundance: few; d_gene: -; CDR3aa: CASSQNLQGVTEAFF; CDR3nt: TGTGCCAGCAGCCAAAATTTACAGGGTGTGACTGAAGCTTTCTTT
j_gene: TRBJ2-5; v_gene: TRBV3-1; abundance: -; d_gene: TRBD1; CDR3aa: CASSQGLSGTVGTQYF; CDR3nt: TGTGCCAGCAGCCAAGGCCTTTCCGGGACAGTCGGGACCCAGTACTTC
j_gene: TRBJ2-2; v_gene: TRBV7-9; abundance: few; d_gene: TRBD1; CDR3aa: CASSGRQGAYTGELFF; CDR3nt: TGTGCCAGCAGCGGAAGACAGGGGGCGTACACCGGGGAGCTGTTTTTT
j_gene: TRBJ2-7; v_gene: TRBV3-1; abundance: -; d_gene: TRBD1; CDR3aa: CASSPFRGLYEQYF; CDR3nt: TGTGCCAGCAGCCCTTTCAGGGGGCTATACGAGCAGTACTTC
j_gene: TRBJ1-2; v_gene: TRBV10-3; abundance: -; d_gene: -; CDR3aa: CAISEQIYGYTF; CDR3nt: TGTGCCATCAGTGAACAAATCTATGGCTACACCTTC
j_gene: TRBJ1-5; v_gene: TRBV7-2; abundance: -; d_gene: -; CDR3aa: CASSGRNNQPQHF; CDR3nt: TGTGCCAGCAGCGGACGGAACAATCAGCCCCAGCATTTT
j_gene: TRBJ1-1; v_gene: TRBV6-5; abundance: -; d_gene: TRBD1; CDR3aa: CASSYSKLRQGANEAFF; CDR3nt: TGTGCCAGCAGTTACTCGAAATTGCGGCAGGGGGCTAATGAAGCTTTCTTT
j_gene: TRBJ1-2; v_gene: TRBV7-6; abundance: few; d_gene: -; CDR3aa: CASSLVPDANYGYTF; CDR3nt: TGTGCCAGCAGCTTAGTCCCCGATGCAAACTATGGCTACACCTTC
j_gene: TRBJ2-5; v_gene: TRBV20-1; abundance: many; d_gene: -; CDR3aa: CSAVTLRETQYF; CDR3nt: TGCAGTGCCGTCACACTTCGGGAGACCCAGTACTTC
j_gene: TRBJ2-5; v_gene: TRBV18; abundance: few; d_gene: TRBD2; CDR3aa: CASSPTATGTSGKTQYF; CDR3nt: TGTGCCAGCTCCCCAACCGCAACCGGGACTAGCGGCAAGACCCAGTACTTC
j_gene: TRBJ2-7; v_gene: TRBV7-8; abundance: many; d_gene: -; CDR3aa: CASSLARLAFYEQYF; CDR3nt: TGTGCCAGCAGCTTAGCCCGGCTAGCTTTCTACGAGCAGTACTTC
j_gene: TRBJ2-3; v_gene: TRBV5-4; abundance: -; d_gene: TRBD2; CDR3aa: CASSLASGSTDTQYF; CDR3nt: TGTGCCAGCAGCTTGGCTAGCGGTAGCACAGATACGCAGTATTTT
j_gene: TRBJ2-7; v_gene: TRBV9; abundance: few; d_gene: TRBD2; CDR3aa: CASSPSGTTRDEQYF; CDR3nt: TGTGCCAGCAGCCCAAGCGGGACTACTAGGGACGAGCAGTACTTC
j_gene: TRBJ1-1; v_gene: TRBV5-1; abundance: -; d_gene: -; CDR3aa: CASSSRDGYNTEAFF; CDR3nt: TGCGCCAGCAGCTCCCGGGACGGCTATAACACTGAAGCTTTCTTT
j_gene: TRBJ1-5; v_gene: TRBV12-3/TRBV12-4; abundance: few; d_gene: TRBD1; CDR3aa: CASSPRGGQGELGQPQHF; CDR3nt: TGTGCCAGCAGTCCGAGGGGGGGACAGGGGGAGCTCGGTCAGCCCCAGCATTTT
j_gene: TRBJ1-1; v_gene: TRBV7-2; abundance: many; d_gene: -; CDR3aa: CASSFRTANTEAFF; CDR3nt: TGTGCCAGCAGCTTCCGTACAGCGAACACTGAAGCTTTCTTT
j_gene: TRBJ1-2; v_gene: TRBV12-3/TRBV12-4; abundance: many; d_gene: TRBD1; CDR3aa: CASSPTGEGYTF; CDR3nt: TGTGCCAGCAGCCCGACAGGGGAAGGCTACACCTTC
j_gene: TRBJ2-2; v_gene: TRBV19; abundance: -; d_gene: -; CDR3aa: CAISELPNTGELFF; CDR3nt: TGTGCCATATCGGAACTCCCGAACACCGGGGAGCTGTTTTTT